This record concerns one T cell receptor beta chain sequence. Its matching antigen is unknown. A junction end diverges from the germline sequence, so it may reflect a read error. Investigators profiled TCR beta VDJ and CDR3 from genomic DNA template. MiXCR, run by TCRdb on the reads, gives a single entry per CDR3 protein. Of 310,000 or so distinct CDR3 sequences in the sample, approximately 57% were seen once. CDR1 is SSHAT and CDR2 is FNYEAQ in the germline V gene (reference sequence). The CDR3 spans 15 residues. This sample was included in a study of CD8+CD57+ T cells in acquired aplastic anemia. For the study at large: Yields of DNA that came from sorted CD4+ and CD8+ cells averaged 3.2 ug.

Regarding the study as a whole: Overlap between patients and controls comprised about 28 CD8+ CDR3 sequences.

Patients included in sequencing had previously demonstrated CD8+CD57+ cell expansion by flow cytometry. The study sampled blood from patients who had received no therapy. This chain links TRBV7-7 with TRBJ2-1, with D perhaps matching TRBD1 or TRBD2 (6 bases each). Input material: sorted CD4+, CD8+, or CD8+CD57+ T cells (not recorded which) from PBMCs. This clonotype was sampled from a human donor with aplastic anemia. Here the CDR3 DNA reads TGTGCTAGCAGCTCGTCAGGTGGGGGGCACAATGAGCAGTTCTTC. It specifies CASSSSGGGHNEQFF.